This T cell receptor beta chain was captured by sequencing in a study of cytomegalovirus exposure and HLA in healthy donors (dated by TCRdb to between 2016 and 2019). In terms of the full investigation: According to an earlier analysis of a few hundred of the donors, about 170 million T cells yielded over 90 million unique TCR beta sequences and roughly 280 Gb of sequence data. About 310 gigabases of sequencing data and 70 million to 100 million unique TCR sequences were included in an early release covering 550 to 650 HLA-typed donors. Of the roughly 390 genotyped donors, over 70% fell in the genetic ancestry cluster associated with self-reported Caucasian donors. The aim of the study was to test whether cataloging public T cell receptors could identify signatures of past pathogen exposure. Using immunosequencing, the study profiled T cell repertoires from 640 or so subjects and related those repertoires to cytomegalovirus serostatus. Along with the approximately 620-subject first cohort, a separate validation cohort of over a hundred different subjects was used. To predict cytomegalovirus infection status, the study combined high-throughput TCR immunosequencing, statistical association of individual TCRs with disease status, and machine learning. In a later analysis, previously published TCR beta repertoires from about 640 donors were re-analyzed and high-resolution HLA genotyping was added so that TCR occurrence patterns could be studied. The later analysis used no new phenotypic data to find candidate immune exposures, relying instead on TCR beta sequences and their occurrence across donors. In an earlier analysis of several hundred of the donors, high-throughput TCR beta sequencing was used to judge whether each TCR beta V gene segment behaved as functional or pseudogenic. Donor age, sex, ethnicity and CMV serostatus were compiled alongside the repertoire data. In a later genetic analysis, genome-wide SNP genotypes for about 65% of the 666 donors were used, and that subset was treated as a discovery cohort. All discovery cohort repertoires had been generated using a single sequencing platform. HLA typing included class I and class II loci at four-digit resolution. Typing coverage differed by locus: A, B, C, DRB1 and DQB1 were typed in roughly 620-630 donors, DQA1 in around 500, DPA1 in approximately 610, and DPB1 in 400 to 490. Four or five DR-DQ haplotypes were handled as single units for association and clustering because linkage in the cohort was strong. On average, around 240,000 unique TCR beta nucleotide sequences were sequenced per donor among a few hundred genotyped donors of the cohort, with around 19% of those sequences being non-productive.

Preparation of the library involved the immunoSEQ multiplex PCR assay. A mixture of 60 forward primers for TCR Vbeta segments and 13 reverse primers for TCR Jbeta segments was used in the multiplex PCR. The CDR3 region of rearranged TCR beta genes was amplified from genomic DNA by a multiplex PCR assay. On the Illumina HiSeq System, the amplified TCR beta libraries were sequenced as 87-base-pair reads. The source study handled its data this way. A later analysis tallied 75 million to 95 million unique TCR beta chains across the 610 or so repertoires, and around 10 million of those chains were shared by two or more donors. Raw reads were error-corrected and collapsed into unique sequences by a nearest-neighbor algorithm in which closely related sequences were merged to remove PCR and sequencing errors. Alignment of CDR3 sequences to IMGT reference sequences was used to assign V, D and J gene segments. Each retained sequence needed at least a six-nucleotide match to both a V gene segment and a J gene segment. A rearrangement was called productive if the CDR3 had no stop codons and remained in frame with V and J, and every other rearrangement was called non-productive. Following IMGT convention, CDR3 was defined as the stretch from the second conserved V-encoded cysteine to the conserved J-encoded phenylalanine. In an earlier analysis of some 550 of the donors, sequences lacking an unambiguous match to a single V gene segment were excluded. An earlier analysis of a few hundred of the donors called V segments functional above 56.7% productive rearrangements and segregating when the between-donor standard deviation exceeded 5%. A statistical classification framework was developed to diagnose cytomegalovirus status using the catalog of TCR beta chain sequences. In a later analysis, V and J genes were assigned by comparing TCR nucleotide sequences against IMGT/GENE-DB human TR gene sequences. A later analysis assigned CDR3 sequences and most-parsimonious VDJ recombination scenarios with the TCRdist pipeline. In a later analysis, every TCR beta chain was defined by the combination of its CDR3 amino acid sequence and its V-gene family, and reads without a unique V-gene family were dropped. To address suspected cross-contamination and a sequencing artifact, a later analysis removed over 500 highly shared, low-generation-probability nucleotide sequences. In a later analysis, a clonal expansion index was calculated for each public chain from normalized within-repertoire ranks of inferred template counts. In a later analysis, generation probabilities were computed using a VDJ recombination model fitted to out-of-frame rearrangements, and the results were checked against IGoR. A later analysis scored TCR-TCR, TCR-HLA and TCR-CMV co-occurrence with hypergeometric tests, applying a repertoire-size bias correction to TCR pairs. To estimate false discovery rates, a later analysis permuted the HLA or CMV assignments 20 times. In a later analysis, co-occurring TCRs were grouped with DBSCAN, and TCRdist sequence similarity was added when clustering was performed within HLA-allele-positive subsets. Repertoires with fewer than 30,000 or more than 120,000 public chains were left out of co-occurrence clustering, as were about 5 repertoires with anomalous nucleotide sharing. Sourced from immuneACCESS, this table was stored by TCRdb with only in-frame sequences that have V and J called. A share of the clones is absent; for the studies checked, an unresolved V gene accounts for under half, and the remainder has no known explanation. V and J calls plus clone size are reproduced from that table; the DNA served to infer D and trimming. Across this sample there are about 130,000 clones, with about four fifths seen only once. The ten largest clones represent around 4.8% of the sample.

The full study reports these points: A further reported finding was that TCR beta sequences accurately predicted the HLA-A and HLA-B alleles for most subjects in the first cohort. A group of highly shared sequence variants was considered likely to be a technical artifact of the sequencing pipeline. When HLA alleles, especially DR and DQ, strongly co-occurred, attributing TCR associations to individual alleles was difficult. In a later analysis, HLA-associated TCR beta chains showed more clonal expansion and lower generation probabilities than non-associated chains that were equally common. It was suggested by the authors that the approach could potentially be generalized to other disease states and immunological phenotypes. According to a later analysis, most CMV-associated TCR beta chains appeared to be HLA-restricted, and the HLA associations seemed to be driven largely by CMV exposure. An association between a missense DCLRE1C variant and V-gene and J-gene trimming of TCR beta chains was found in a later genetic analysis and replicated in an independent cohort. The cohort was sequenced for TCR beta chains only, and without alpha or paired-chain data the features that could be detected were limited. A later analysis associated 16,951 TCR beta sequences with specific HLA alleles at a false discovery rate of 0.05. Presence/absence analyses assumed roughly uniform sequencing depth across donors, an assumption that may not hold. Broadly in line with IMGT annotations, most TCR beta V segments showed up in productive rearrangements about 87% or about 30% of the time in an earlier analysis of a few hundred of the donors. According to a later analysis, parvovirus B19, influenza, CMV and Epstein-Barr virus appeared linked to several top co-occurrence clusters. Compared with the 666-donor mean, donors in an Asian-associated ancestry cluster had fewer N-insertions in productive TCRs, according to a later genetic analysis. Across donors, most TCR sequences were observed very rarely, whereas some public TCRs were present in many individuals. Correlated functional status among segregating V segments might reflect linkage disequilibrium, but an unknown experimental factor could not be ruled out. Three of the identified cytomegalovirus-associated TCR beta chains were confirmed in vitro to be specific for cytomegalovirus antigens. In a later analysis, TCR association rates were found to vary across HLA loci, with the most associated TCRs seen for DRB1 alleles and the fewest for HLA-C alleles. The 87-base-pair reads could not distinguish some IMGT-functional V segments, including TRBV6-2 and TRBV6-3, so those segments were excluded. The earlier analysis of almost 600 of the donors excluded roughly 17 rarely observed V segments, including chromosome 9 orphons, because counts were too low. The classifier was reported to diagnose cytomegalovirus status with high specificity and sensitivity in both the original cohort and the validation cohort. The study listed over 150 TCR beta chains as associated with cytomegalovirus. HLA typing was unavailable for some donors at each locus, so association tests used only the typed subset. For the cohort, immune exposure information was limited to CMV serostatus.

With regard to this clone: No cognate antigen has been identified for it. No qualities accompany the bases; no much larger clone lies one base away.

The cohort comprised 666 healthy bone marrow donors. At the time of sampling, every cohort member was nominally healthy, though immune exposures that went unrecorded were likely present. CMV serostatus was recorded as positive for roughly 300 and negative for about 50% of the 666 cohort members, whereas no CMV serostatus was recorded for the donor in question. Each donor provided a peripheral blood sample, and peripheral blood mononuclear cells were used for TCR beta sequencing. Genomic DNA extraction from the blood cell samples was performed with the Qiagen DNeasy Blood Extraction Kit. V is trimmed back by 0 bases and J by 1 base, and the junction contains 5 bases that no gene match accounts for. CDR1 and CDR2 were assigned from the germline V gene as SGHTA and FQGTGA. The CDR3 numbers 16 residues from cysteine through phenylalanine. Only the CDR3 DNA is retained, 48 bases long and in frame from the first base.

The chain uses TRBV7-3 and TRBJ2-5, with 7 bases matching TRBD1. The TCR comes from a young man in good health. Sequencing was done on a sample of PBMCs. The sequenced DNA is TGTGCCAGCAGCTTAACCGGGACAGCCCCCCAAGAGACCCAGTACTTC. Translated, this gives CASSLTGTAPQETQYF.